Listed below are T cell receptor beta chains from one sample, sequenced in a study of cytomegalovirus exposure and HLA in healthy donors. Sequencing used immunoSEQ multiplex PCR; TCRdb keeps in-frame clones, though not all of them. The table has over 90,000 clones, 76% seen once. The sequenced sample consisted of PBMCs. The source is a woman between 18 and 30 years old in good health and CMV-seropositive. CDR3s include the opening cysteine and the closing phenylalanine or tryptophan. D genes are given only for firm matches. Expanded clones get a size class; other rows say once, few or many, or leave the size out.

v_gene	abundance	d_gene	j_gene	CDR3aa	CDR3nt
TRBV2	.	.	TRBJ2-7	CASTGLTNEQYF	TGTGCCAGCACCGGGTTAACCAACGAGCAGTACTTC
TRBV9	once	TRBD1	TRBJ1-1	CASSVEGQGNTEAFF	TGTGCCAGCAGCGTAGAAGGACAGGGGAACACTGAAGCTTTCTTT
TRBV10-3	.	TRBD1	TRBJ2-2	CAISEGGRGTGELFF	TGTGCCATCAGTGAAGGGGGCCGCGGCACCGGGGAGCTGTTTTTT
TRBV15	.	TRBD2	TRBJ2-7	CATSPGLAGSSEQYF	TGTGCCACCAGCCCGGGACTAGCGGGGTCGTCAGAGCAGTACTTC
TRBV15	.	.	TRBJ1-1	CATSRDLRQGLFTEAFF	TGTGCCACCAGCAGAGATCTTAGGCAGGGACTTTTCACTGAAGCTTTCTTT
TRBV14	few	TRBD2	TRBJ2-1	CASSQLPGTSGYNEQFF	TGTGCCAGCAGCCAACTCCCAGGGACTAGCGGCTACAATGAGCAGTTCTTC
TRBV18	.	.	TRBJ1-1	CASSPTGAGTMGTEAFF	TGTGCCAGCTCACCAACGGGAGCAGGGACTATGGGAACTGAAGCTTTCTTT
TRBV19	.	TRBD1	TRBJ1-1	CASSIRGVGNTEAFF	TGTGCCAGTAGTATCAGGGGGGTAGGGAACACTGAAGCTTTCTTT
TRBV7-2	.	.	TRBJ1-2	CASSLGTGLGYTF	TGTGCCAGCAGCTTAGGCACAGGATTAGGCTACACCTTC
TRBV19	.	.	TRBJ1-2	CASRSDGGQGYTF	TGTGCCAGTAGAAGCGACGGGGGGCAAGGCTACACCTTC
TRBV14	.	TRBD1	TRBJ1-4	CASSLTGAYEKLFF	TGTGCCAGCAGCTTGACAGGGGCTTACGAAAAACTGTTTTTT
TRBV2	.	.	TRBJ2-7	CASSDIGSGEQYF	TGTGCCAGCAGTGACATAGGATCGGGCGAGCAGTACTTC
TRBV4-2	.	TRBD2	TRBJ2-7	CASSQGGLGYEQYF	TGTGCCAGCAGCCAAGGGGGACTAGGCTACGAGCAGTACTTC
TRBV5-1	.	.	TRBJ1-3	CASSLAGSSGNTIYF	TGCGCCAGCAGCTTGGCGGGGTCCTCTGGAAACACCATATATTTT
TRBV19	.	TRBD2	TRBJ2-7	CASSISPLADYEQYF	TGTGCCAGTAGTATTTCGCCCCTAGCGGACTACGAGCAGTACTTC
TRBV28	.	.	TRBJ1-6	CASSLLLDRRSYNSPLHF	TGTGCCAGCAGTTTACTCTTGGACAGACGCTCCTATAATTCACCCCTCCACTTT
TRBV6-6	.	TRBD1	TRBJ1-6	CASKGTGGHSPLHF	TGTGCCAGCAAGGGCACAGGGGGCCATTCACCCCTCCACTTT
TRBV5-4	few	.	TRBJ1-2	CASGRDYGYTF	TGTGCCAGCGGGAGGGATTATGGCTACACCTTC
TRBV28	.	.	TRBJ1-5	CASREYFRNQPQHF	TGTGCCAGCAGAGAGTATTTTCGCAATCAGCCCCAGCATTTT
TRBV28	.	.	TRBJ2-6	CASLTQVLEAGANVLTF	TGTGCCAGCCTAACTCAAGTATTGGAGGCCGGGGCCAACGTCCTGACTTTC
TRBV27	.	.	TRBJ2-5	CASSSRRGEETQYF	TGTGCCAGCAGTTCCCGAAGGGGTGAGGAGACCCAGTACTTC
TRBV6-5	.	TRBD1	TRBJ2-1	CASRPDRGTNEQFF	TGTGCCAGCAGGCCCGACAGGGGAACGAATGAGCAGTTCTTC
TRBV14	.	.	TRBJ1-5	CASSQESGIQHF	TGTGCCAGCAGCCAAGAAAGCGGGATCCAGCATTTT
TRBV10-3	.	TRBD2	TRBJ2-1	CAISESYSGRDEQFF	TGTGCCATCAGTGAGTCGTATAGCGGGAGGGATGAGCAGTTCTTC
TRBV7-3	once	.	TRBJ2-2	CASSRLSSNTGELFF	TGTGCCAGCAGTCGCCTGAGTTCCAACACCGGGGAGCTGTTTTTT
TRBV19	.	.	TRBJ2-5	CASSSAETQYF	TGTGCCAGTAGTTCCGCGGAGACCCAGTACTTC
TRBV15	.	.	TRBJ2-5	CATSSDSGLSLRYF	TGTGCCACCAGCAGTGACTCTGGACTGTCACTCCGGTACTTC
TRBV9	.	.	TRBJ1-1	CASSVGHPNTEAFF	TGTGCCAGCAGCGTAGGACACCCGAACACTGAAGCTTTCTTT
TRBV28	.	.	TRBJ1-5	CASSLRQGMLNQPQHF	TGTGCCAGCAGTTTACGCCAGGGTATGTTGAATCAGCCCCAGCATTTT
TRBV6-6	.	.	TRBJ2-5	CASDDILGTQYF	TGTGCCAGCGATGACATCCTCGGGACCCAGTACTTC
TRBV4-3	.	.	TRBJ2-7	CASSHLRGPIYEQYF	TGCGCCAGCAGCCACCTGAGAGGGCCCATCTACGAGCAGTACTTC
TRBV5-6	.	TRBD2	TRBJ2-5	CASSARDYPQETQYF	TGTGCCAGCAGCGCCCGGGACTATCCCCAAGAGACCCAGTACTTC
TRBV6-1	.	.	TRBJ1-4	CASMGTSEKLFF	TGTGCCAGCATGGGGACTTCCGAAAAACTGTTTTTT
TRBV5-6	.	TRBD2	TRBJ2-1	CASSLDSGRFYEQFF	TGTGCCAGCAGCTTGGATAGCGGGAGATTTTATGAGCAGTTCTTC
TRBV9	.	.	TRBJ2-1	CASSWTERSDEQFF	TGTGCCAGCAGCTGGACAGAGCGTAGTGATGAGCAGTTCTTC
TRBV20-1	.	TRBD1	TRBJ1-1	CSGRGPTEAFF	TGCAGTGGAAGGGGGCCCACTGAAGCTTTCTTT
TRBV11-2	.	.	TRBJ1-5	CASSEGRAQPQHF	TGTGCCAGCAGCGAAGGCAGGGCTCAGCCCCAGCATTTT
TRBV7-3	.	TRBD1	TRBJ1-2	CASSFAGGYGYTF	TGTGCCAGCAGCTTCGCAGGGGGCTATGGCTACACCTTC
TRBV7-8	.	TRBD1	TRBJ2-5	CASSRDRVETQYF	TGTGCCAGCAGCCGAGACAGGGTCGAGACCCAGTACTTC